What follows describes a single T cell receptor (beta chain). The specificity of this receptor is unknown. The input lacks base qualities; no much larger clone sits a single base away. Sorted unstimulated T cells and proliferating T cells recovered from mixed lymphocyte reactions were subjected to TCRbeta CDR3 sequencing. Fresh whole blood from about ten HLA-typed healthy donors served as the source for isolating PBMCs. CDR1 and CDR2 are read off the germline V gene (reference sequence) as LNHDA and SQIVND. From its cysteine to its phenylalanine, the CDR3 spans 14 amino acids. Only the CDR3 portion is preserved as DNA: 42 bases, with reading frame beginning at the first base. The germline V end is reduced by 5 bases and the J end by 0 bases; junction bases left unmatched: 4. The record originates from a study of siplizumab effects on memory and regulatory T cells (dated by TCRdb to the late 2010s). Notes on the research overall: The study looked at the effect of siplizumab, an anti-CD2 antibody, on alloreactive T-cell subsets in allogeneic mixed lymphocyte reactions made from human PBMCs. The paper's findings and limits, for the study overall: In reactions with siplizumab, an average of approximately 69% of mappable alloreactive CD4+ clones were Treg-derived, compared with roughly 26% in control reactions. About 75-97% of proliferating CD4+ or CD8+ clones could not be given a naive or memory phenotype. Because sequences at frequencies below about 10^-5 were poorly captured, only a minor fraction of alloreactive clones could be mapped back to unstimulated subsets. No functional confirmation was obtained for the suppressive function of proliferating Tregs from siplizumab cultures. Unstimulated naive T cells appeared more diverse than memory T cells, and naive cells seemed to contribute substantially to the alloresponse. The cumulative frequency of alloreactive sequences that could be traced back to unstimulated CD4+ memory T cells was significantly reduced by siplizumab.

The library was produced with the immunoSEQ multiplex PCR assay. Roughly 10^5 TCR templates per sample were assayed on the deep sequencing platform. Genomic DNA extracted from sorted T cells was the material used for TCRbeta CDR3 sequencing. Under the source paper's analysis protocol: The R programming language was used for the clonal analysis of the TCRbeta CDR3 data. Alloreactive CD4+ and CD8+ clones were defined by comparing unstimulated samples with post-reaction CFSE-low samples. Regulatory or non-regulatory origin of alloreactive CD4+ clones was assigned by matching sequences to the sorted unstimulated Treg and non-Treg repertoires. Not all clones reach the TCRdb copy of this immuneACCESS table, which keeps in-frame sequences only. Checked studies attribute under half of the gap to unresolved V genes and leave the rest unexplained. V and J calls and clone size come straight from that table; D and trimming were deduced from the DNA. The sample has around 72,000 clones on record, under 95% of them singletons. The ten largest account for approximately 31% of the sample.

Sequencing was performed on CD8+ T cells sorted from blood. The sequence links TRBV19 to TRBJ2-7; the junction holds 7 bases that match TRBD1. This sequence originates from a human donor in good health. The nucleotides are TGTGCCAGTAGTCCTTGGGACAGCTCCTACGAGCAGTACTTC. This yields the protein CASSPWDSSYEQYF.